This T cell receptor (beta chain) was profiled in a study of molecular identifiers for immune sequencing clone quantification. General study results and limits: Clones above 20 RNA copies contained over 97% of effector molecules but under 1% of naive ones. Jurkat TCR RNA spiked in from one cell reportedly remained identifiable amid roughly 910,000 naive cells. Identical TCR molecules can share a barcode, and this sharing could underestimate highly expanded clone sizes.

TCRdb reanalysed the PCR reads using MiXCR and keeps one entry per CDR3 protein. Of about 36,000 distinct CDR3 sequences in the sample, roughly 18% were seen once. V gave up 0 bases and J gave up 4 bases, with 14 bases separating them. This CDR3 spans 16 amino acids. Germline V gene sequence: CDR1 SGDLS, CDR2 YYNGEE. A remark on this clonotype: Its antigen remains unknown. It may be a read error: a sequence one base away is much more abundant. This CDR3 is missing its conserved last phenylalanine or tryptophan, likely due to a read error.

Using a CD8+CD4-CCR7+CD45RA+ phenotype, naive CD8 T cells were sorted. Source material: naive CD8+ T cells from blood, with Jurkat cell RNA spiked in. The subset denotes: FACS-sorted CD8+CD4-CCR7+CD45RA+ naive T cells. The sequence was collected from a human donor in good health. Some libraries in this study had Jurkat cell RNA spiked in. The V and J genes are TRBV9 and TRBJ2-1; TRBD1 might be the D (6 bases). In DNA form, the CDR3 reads TGTGCCAGCAGCGTAGGAGGTGGGGGCAGATACAATGAGCAGTTCCTC. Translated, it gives CASSVGGGGRYNEQFL.